This is a list of T cell receptor beta chains from one sample in a study of OX40 agonist ivuxolimab in advanced cancers. Profiled with immunoSEQ multiplex PCR; TCRdb holds only in-frame clones, not every one. The data contain around 84,000 clones, roughly 89% of them singletons. The sequencing used CD4+ or CD8+ T cells sorted from blood, collected in a trial of the OX40 agonist ivuxolimab. These receptors originate from an adult with an advanced solid tumor such as melanoma, head and neck, liver or kidney cancer. The CDR3 runs from the conserved cysteine through the conserved F or W. A D gene is named only where the DNA matches it firmly. Size is stated for part of the rows, as once, few or many counts, or as a class when the clone is expanded.

v_gene: TRBV28; abundance: .; j_gene: TRBJ1-1; d_gene: .; CDR3nt: TGTGCCAGCAGTCAAAAACACATTGAAGCTTTCTTT; CDR3aa: CASSQKHIEAFF
v_gene: TRBV6-5; abundance: few; j_gene: TRBJ1-6; d_gene: TRBD1; CDR3nt: TGTGCCAGCAGGCAGGGACAGCCAAATTCACCCCTCCACTTT; CDR3aa: CASRQGQPNSPLHF
v_gene: TRBV7-2; abundance: few; j_gene: TRBJ2-3; d_gene: .; CDR3nt: TGTGCCAGCAGCTTAGGGAGGTCAGATACGCAGTATTTT; CDR3aa: CASSLGRSDTQYF
v_gene: TRBV7-2; abundance: .; j_gene: TRBJ2-7; d_gene: .; CDR3nt: TGTGCCAGCAGCTTGTCCATGGGGGGATACGAGCAGTACTTC; CDR3aa: CASSLSMGGYEQYF
v_gene: TRBV25-1; abundance: .; j_gene: TRBJ1-3; d_gene: .; CDR3nt: TGTGCCAGCAGTGAGGCTGGGGGATTTGGAAACACCATATATTTT; CDR3aa: CASSEAGGFGNTIYF
v_gene: TRBV4-1; abundance: once; j_gene: TRBJ2-5; d_gene: .; CDR3nt: TGCGCCAGCAGCCAAGATGGGGCGGGTCCGGAGACCCAGTACTTC; CDR3aa: CASSQDGAGPETQYF
v_gene: TRBV27; abundance: .; j_gene: TRBJ1-5; d_gene: .; CDR3nt: TGTGCCAGCAGTTTAGGGGGGGAACAGCCCCAGCATTTT; CDR3aa: CASSLGGEQPQHF
v_gene: TRBV19; abundance: .; j_gene: TRBJ2-1; d_gene: .; CDR3nt: TGTGCCAGTAGTATTAGACGCACGGGGCCAAATGAGCAGTTCTTC; CDR3aa: CASSIRRTGPNEQFF
v_gene: TRBV5-1; abundance: .; j_gene: TRBJ2-5; d_gene: .; CDR3nt: TGCGCCAGCTCCGGGAGCCCAGAGACCCAGTACTTC; CDR3aa: CASSGSPETQYF
v_gene: TRBV30; abundance: few; j_gene: TRBJ1-4; d_gene: .; CDR3nt: TGTGCCTGGAGGACAGATCGGGATGAAAAACTGTTTTTT; CDR3aa: CAWRTDRDEKLFF
v_gene: TRBV5-4; abundance: .; j_gene: TRBJ1-4; d_gene: .; CDR3nt: TGTGCCTTTGGCCCAAGGCCTCGACGACTTATGGATGAAAAACTGTTTTTT; CDR3aa: CAFGPRPRRLMDEKLFF
v_gene: TRBV5-4; abundance: .; j_gene: TRBJ2-2; d_gene: TRBD2; CDR3nt: TGTGCCAGCAGCGGACTAGCGGGGGGGACCGGGGAGCTGTTTTTT; CDR3aa: CASSGLAGGTGELFF
v_gene: TRBV6-5; abundance: once; j_gene: TRBJ1-5; d_gene: .; CDR3nt: TGTGCCAGCAAAAAGGGGGATGATCAGCCCCAGCATTTT; CDR3aa: CASKKGDDQPQHF
v_gene: TRBV6-5; abundance: .; j_gene: TRBJ2-7; d_gene: .; CDR3nt: TGTGCCAGCAGGGCAGCGACAAGCTCCTACGAGCAGTACTTC; CDR3aa: CASRAATSSYEQYF
v_gene: TRBV2; abundance: .; j_gene: TRBJ2-7; d_gene: .; CDR3nt: TGTGCCAGCAGCCTATTAGGCTCCTACGAGCAGTACTTC; CDR3aa: CASSLLGSYEQYF
v_gene: TRBV6-6; abundance: .; j_gene: TRBJ1-2; d_gene: TRBD1; CDR3nt: TGTGCCACCCTTCGCCCTCAGGGGGATGGCTACACCTTC; CDR3aa: CATLRPQGDGYTF
v_gene: TRBV28; abundance: .; j_gene: TRBJ1-2; d_gene: .; CDR3nt: TGTGCCAGCAGTTTATCAGGCAGACAGCTTAACTATGGCTACACCTTC; CDR3aa: CASSLSGRQLNYGYTF
v_gene: TRBV27; abundance: .; j_gene: TRBJ2-7; d_gene: .; CDR3nt: TGTGCCAGCAGTCGCCGGGACCCCTCCTACGAGCAGTACTTC; CDR3aa: CASSRRDPSYEQYF
v_gene: TRBV9; abundance: .; j_gene: TRBJ1-4; d_gene: .; CDR3nt: TGTGCCAGCAGCGCCCTTTTGGGTAATGAAAAACTGTTTTTT; CDR3aa: CASSALLGNEKLFF
v_gene: TRBV14; abundance: .; j_gene: TRBJ2-3; d_gene: .; CDR3nt: TGTGCCAGCAGTCACATCGGGGGTTCCGCAGATACGCAGTATTTT; CDR3aa: CASSHIGGSADTQYF
v_gene: TRBV5-1; abundance: .; j_gene: TRBJ2-2; d_gene: .; CDR3nt: TGCGCCAGCAGTACAGGGGGGGCCGGGGAGCTGTTTTTT; CDR3aa: CASSTGGAGELFF
v_gene: TRBV2; abundance: .; j_gene: TRBJ1-1; d_gene: TRBD1; CDR3nt: TGTGCCAGCAGTGAGCCCAGGGGGATGGGCACTGAAGCTTTCTTT; CDR3aa: CASSEPRGMGTEAFF
v_gene: TRBV10-1; abundance: .; j_gene: TRBJ1-1; d_gene: TRBD1; CDR3nt: TGCGCCAGCAGCCAGGGGGCCGTTAACACTGAAGCTTTCTTT; CDR3aa: CASSQGAVNTEAFF
v_gene: TRBV5-1; abundance: .; j_gene: TRBJ1-2; d_gene: TRBD1; CDR3nt: TGCGCCAGCAGCTTGGCTACAGTTGGGGACAGGCTGAACTATGGCTACACCTTC; CDR3aa: CASSLATVGDRLNYGYTF
v_gene: TRBV7-9; abundance: .; j_gene: TRBJ2-1; d_gene: .; CDR3nt: TGTGCCAGCAGCTTAGTCTGGGAGCAGTTCTTC; CDR3aa: CASSLVWEQFF
v_gene: TRBV5-1; abundance: .; j_gene: TRBJ1-6; d_gene: TRBD1; CDR3nt: TGCGCCAGCAGCTTCGCAGGGGGCCGAGATTCACCCCTCCACTTT; CDR3aa: CASSFAGGRDSPLHF
v_gene: TRBV6-6; abundance: few; j_gene: TRBJ1-2; d_gene: .; CDR3nt: TGTGCCAGCCGGCAGGGATCCAACTATGGCTACACCTTC; CDR3aa: CASRQGSNYGYTF
v_gene: TRBV28; abundance: .; j_gene: TRBJ2-2; d_gene: TRBD2; CDR3nt: TGTGCCAGCAGTCCGGGACTAGCTGTCGAGCCGATAGGGGAGCTGTTTTTT; CDR3aa: CASSPGLAVEPIGELFF
v_gene: TRBV19; abundance: .; j_gene: TRBJ1-3; d_gene: .; CDR3nt: TGTGCCAGTACGCGCACCGGGGTCGACACCATATATTTT; CDR3aa: CASTRTGVDTIYF
v_gene: TRBV5-4; abundance: once; j_gene: TRBJ1-2; d_gene: .; CDR3nt: TGTGCCAGCAGCTTGGAGGGGGGTCTGGGCTATGGCTACACCTTC; CDR3aa: CASSLEGGLGYGYTF
v_gene: TRBV30; abundance: few; j_gene: TRBJ1-3; d_gene: .; CDR3nt: TGTGCCTGGAGTTCTGGAAACACCATATATTTT; CDR3aa: CAWSSGNTIYF
v_gene: TRBV5-1; abundance: .; j_gene: TRBJ2-1; d_gene: .; CDR3nt: TGCGCCAGCAGCCCAAACACTTTCTCCTACAATGAGCAGTTCTTC; CDR3aa: CASSPNTFSYNEQFF
v_gene: TRBV6-6; abundance: .; j_gene: TRBJ1-6; d_gene: .; CDR3nt: TGTGCCAGCGGAGGGGGGAATTCACCCCTCCACTTT; CDR3aa: CASGGGNSPLHF
v_gene: TRBV29-1; abundance: once; j_gene: TRBJ2-4; d_gene: .; CDR3nt: TGCAGCGTTGCCTCCCAGGGGCAAAACATTCAGTACTTC; CDR3aa: CSVASQGQNIQYF
v_gene: TRBV29-1; abundance: .; j_gene: TRBJ2-7; d_gene: TRBD1; CDR3nt: TGCAGCGTTGAGGGTCTCCCGGGACAGGGTTACGAGCAGTACTTC; CDR3aa: CSVEGLPGQGYEQYF
v_gene: TRBV11-2; abundance: few; j_gene: TRBJ2-2; d_gene: TRBD2; CDR3nt: TGTGCCAGCAGCTTAGAGGCTAGCGGGATTACCGGGGAGCTGTTTTTT; CDR3aa: CASSLEASGITGELFF
v_gene: TRBV9; abundance: .; j_gene: TRBJ2-3; d_gene: .; CDR3nt: TGTGCCAGCAGCGTAGACCCGGCCGGGGGTAGCGGTAGCACAGATACGCAGTATTTT; CDR3aa: CASSVDPAGGSGSTDTQYF
v_gene: TRBV29-1; abundance: .; j_gene: TRBJ1-5; d_gene: .; CDR3nt: TGCAGCGTTTCCGGGGGCTACAATCAGCCCCAGCATTTT; CDR3aa: CSVSGGYNQPQHF
v_gene: TRBV7-3; abundance: .; j_gene: TRBJ1-2; d_gene: .; CDR3nt: TGTGCCAGCAGCTTTGGGTCCGGAGATGGCTACACCTTC; CDR3aa: CASSFGSGDGYTF
v_gene: TRBV7-7; abundance: .; j_gene: TRBJ2-1; d_gene: TRBD2; CDR3nt: TGTGCCAGCAGCTTAGCGGCGGGAGGGCCGGATGAGCAGTTCTTC; CDR3aa: CASSLAAGGPDEQFF